This record covers a single TCR beta chain. A much larger clone lies a single base off, so this may be a read error. TCRdb redid the calling of the PCR reads with MiXCR, one entry per CDR3 protein. Of just under 650,000 distinct CDR3 sequences listed, around 20% were seen once; the top ten hold under 0.95%. The data originate from a study of molecular identifiers for immune sequencing clone quantification. CDR3 length: 15 residues. Germline V gene lookup returns CDR1 SEHNR and CDR2 FQNEAQ (reference sequence). The sample comprised naive CD8+ T cells from blood, with Jurkat cell RNA spiked in. Described subset: FACS-sorted CD8+CD4-CCR7+CD45RA+ naive T cells. The chain recombines TRBV7-9 with TRBJ2-7; D is undetermined. The TCR was taken from a human donor in good health. Some libraries in this study had Jurkat cell RNA spiked in. The CDR3 here is CTSSSPMAESYEQYF. Here the CDR3 DNA reads TGTACCAGCAGCTCCCCTATGGCGGAATCCTACGAGCAGTACTTC.